This T cell receptor beta chain was obtained from a study of cytotoxic CD8 clonotypes in ibrutinib-treated CLL. The repertoire was sequenced with immunoSEQ multiplex PCR; TCRdb's copy has only in-frame clones and lacks some. Of about 25,000 clones listed, approximately 85% are singletons. CDR1 and CDR2 from the germline V gene are SNHLY and FYNNEI. The CDR3 length is 11 residues. Trimming stripped 6 bases from V and 3 bases from J, with 6 bases between. The chain couples TRBV2 to TRBJ2-7; no reliable D call. The material was PBMCs, obtained after 24 months of ibrutinib treatment. This receptor was identified in a human donor with chronic lymphocytic leukemia. The CDR3 coding sequence is TGTGCCAGCAGCGTTCTCTACGAGCAGTACTTC. This gives the protein CASSVLYEQYF.